These 16 T cell receptor beta chains were all obtained from the same sample, sequenced in a study of T cells in Graves' hyperthyroidism and ophthalmopathy. RNA transcripts served as the template for amplifying TCR beta CDR3 regions. Using the HTBI primer set, a first-round RT-PCR was run on the TCR CDR3. Via MiXCR, TCRdb re-called the multiplex PCR reads, giving one row per CDR3 protein. The sample consists of 300,000 to 450,000 distinct CDR3 sequences, around 14% of them appearing once. The sequencing sample was made of blood. Every receptor here comes from a woman aged 18-30 years with Graves' hyperthyroidism that later progressed to Graves' ophthalmopathy.

The chain couples TRBV30 to TRBJ2-7, with 7 positions matching TRBD1. V was clipped by 2 bases and J by 1 base; unmatched bases: 5. Germline V gene lookup returns CDR1 GTSNPN and CDR2 SVGIG (reference sequence). The CDR3 is made up of 14 amino acids. The CDR3, as DNA: TGTGCCTGGAGTCACCTGACAGGGTCCTACGAGCAGTACTTC. Protein sequence: CAWSHLTGSYEQYF. Filled out from reference TRBV30 and TRBJ2-7, the complete variable domain reads SQTIHQWPATLVQPVGSPLSLECTVEGTSNPNLYWYRQAAGRGLQLLFYSVGIGQISSEVPQNLSASRPQDRQFILSSKKLLLSDSGFYLCAWSHLTGSYEQYFGPGTRLTVT.

This chain links TRBV5-1 with TRBJ2-4; 7 positions agree with TRBD1. The V gene's germline CDR1 is SGHRS and CDR2 YFSETQ. J was trimmed by 0 bases and V by 0 bases; bases with no gene match: 6. The length of the CDR3 is 17 residues. CDR3 bases: TGCGCCAGCAGCTTGGGACAGGGATTAATAGCCAAAAACATTCAGTACTTC. Translated: CASSLGQGLIAKNIQYF.

The J gene is TRBJ1-4, the V gene TRBV28; D might be TRBD1 (5 bases). The CDR3 has 11 amino acids. Trimming removed 5 bases from V and 11 bases from J, with 9 bases in between. Germline values: CDR1 MDHEN, CDR2 SYDVKM. CDR3: CASSGRGKLFF. CDR3 nucleotides: TGTGCCAGCAGTGGACGGGGGAAACTGTTTTTT.

This clonotype was found many times. The chain links TRBV12-3 or TRBV12-4 to TRBJ2-1; the match to TRBD1 covers 7 bases. This CDR3 region has 15 residues. The V segment lost 7 bases and the J segment 4 bases; nucleotides outside the gene matches: 10. The CDR3 DNA reads as TGTGCCAGCAAAACAGGGGTCGCTCATTACAATGAGCAGTTCTTC. It specifies CASKTGVAHYNEQFF.

This chain joins TRBV28 and TRBJ2-2; D is undetermined. Germline V gene data show CDR1 as MDHEN and CDR2 as SYDVKM. This CDR3 has 14 residues. Trimming shortened V by 4 bases and J by 6 bases, and 12 bases separated the two germline ends. The CDR3 loop is CASSYSMSSGELFF. The CDR3 coding sequence is TGTGCCAGCAGTTACTCGATGTCATCCGGGGAGCTGTTTTTT.

This clonotype was seen at least ten times. J is TRBJ2-6 and V is TRBV28, with 8 nucleotides matching TRBD2. The CDR3 loop spans 16 amino acids. Per the germline V gene, CDR1 is MDHEN and CDR2 is SYDVKM. The V and J ends lost 9 bases and 2 bases, in that order; junction bases with no gene match: 9. DNA for the CDR3: TGTGCCAGTGCCGGGGGGGGACTAACTGGGGCCAACGTCCTGACTTTC. Its translation is CASAGGGLTGANVLTF.

This clonotype was seen many times. The gene calls are TRBV29-1 and TRBJ2-3; weak D call: TRBD2 (6 bases). Trimming took 8 bases from V and 0 from J, leaving 21 bases between them. The CDR3 runs 16 residues. Germline CDR1 is SQVTM and CDR2 is ANQGSEA. The chain's CDR3 is CSFPAGLARSTDTQYF. The CDR3 nucleotides read TGCAGCTTCCCGGCGGGGCTAGCGAGAAGCACAGATACGCAGTATTTT.

This sequence joins TRBV3-1 and TRBJ1-3; the match to TRBD1 covers 7 bases. CDR3 length: 16 amino acids. Germline V gives CDR1 LGHDT, CDR2 YNNKEL (reference sequence). V lost 3 bases and J lost 2; bases outside the gene matches: 7. The CDR3 spells CASSQQGVRTGNTIYF. Written as DNA, the CDR3 is TGTGCCAGCAGCCAGCAGGGGGTCCGGACTGGAAACACCATATATTTT.

The V call is TRBV12-3 or TRBV12-4, the J call TRBJ2-3; 14 bases align to TRBD2. This CDR3 contains 16 residues. The junction had 3 bases not matched to a gene; V was cut back by 3 bases and J by 4 bases. The CDR3 coding sequence is TGTGCCAGCAGTTTGACTAGCGGGAGGGCCTCAGATACGCAGTATTTT. Translated: CASSLTSGRASDTQYF.

Concerning this clonotype: A much larger clone lies a single base off, so this may be a read error. This rearrangement joins TRBV20-1 to TRBJ2-7, with a possible D match to TRBD2 (5 bases). Germline loops: CDR1 DFQATT, CDR2 SNEGSKA (reference sequence). The CDR3 spans 13 residues. V was cut by 1 base and J by 7 bases, with 14 bases left in between. The CDR3 bases are TGCAGTGCTAGAGGTCTAGCCCTCGGGGAGCAGTACTTC. Translated, it gives CSARGLALGEQYF.

The sample holds a few counts of this clonotype. This chain connects TRBV20-1 to TRBJ2-1; 7 bases are shared with TRBD1. Germline V lookup: CDR1 DFQATT, CDR2 SNEGSKA (reference sequence). The CDR3 totals 13 residues. As DNA, the CDR3 is TGCAGCCTCACGACAGGGATCTACAATGAGCAGTTCTTC. Translation gives CSLTTGIYNEQFF.

This clonotype was counted many times. This chain links TRBV20-1 with TRBJ2-7; 8 bases are shared with TRBD2. This CDR3 is 14 amino acids long. The germline gives CDR1 DFQATT, CDR2 SNEGSKA (reference sequence). V lost 1 base, J lost 3 bases, and 5 bases stayed unmatched. CDR3 in amino acids: CSARAAGGRYEQYF. CDR3 coding DNA: TGCAGTGCTAGAGCGGCGGGGGGCCGCTACGAGCAGTACTTC.

This chain connects TRBV5-1 to TRBJ2-1; D call uncertain. CDR1 is SGHRS and CDR2 is YFSETQ in the germline V gene. The V gene lost 0 bases and the J gene lost 2 bases, with 9 bases spanning the gap. This CDR3 is 15 amino acids long. The CDR3 nucleotides are TGCGCCAGCAGCTTGGGTGGCGCCGCCTACAATGAGCAGTTCTTC. Translation: CASSLGGAAYNEQFF.

This CDR3 is CSARPGLGLYNEQFF. In DNA form, the CDR3 reads TGCAGTGCTCGGCCGGGACTAGGGCTCTACAATGAGCAGTTCTTC. The chain couples TRBV20-1 to TRBJ2-1; 8 nucleotides line up with TRBD2. V was clipped by 5 bases and J by 3 bases; unmatched bases: 9. Germline V CDR1 and CDR2: DFQATT, SNEGSKA (reference sequence). The CDR3 length is 15 residues.

V is TRBV30 and J is TRBJ2-1; weak D call: TRBD2 (5 bases). Germline V gene lookup returns CDR1 GTSNPN and CDR2 SVGIG (reference sequence). The CDR3 is 13 amino acids. Trimming took off 0 bases at V and 10 bases at J, with 13 bases between the two ends. The CDR3 bases are TGTGCCTGGAGTGTACGAGGCCCGGGAGAGCAGTTCTTC. Protein: CAWSVRGPGEQFF.

The V call is TRBV7-2, the J call TRBJ2-6, with TRBD1 matching 7 bases. Germline trimming cut 5 bases from V and 0 bases from J; bases unmatched to any gene: 7. The CDR3 runs 17 residues. Germline CDR1 reads SGHTA; CDR2 reads FQGNSA. CDR3 sequence reads: CASSLPRTGSGANVLTF. The DNA for the CDR3 is TGTGCCAGCAGCCTACCGAGGACAGGCTCTGGGGCCAACGTCCTGACTTTC.